This TCR beta chain stems from a study of OX40 agonist ivuxolimab in advanced cancers. The study in broad terms: Ivuxolimab was an agonistic, fully human IgG2 monoclonal antibody directed against OX40 (CD134), a costimulatory receptor. Intravenous ivuxolimab was administered to patients every 2 weeks at six dose levels: 0.01, 0.1, 0.3, 1.5, 3 and 10 mg/kg. Among the roughly 52 dose-escalation patients, around 19 had hepatocellular carcinoma, 15 or so melanoma, 9 renal cell carcinoma and 9 head and neck cancer. The dose-escalation cohort was about 83% male with a mean age of about 54 years, ranging from roughly 20 to 80. Patients were allowed to have had prior anti-PD-1, anti-PD-L1 or anti-CTLA-4 therapy, and around 40% of the dose-escalation patients had previously received checkpoint inhibitors. Partial responses occurred in three dose-escalation patients, of whom one had hepatocellular carcinoma and two had cutaneous melanoma. The purpose of peripheral TCRbeta sequencing was to test whether ivuxolimab changed TCR sequence diversity and led to clonal T-cell expansion. The paper describes the monotherapy dose-escalation part (N of about 50 patients) of the phase I trial of ivuxolimab.

As for this clone: The target of this receptor is not known. No base qualities exist here, and no much larger clone lies one base off it.

Genomic DNA was isolated from the sorted cells so that the TCRbeta CDR3 region could be sequenced. The immunoSEQ Assay was used to sequence the TCRbeta CDR3 regions. In its TCRdb copy, this immuneACCESS table keeps in-frame sequences only and misses some clones. Where compared with another copy, unresolved V genes explain less than half of these, and the others have no known cause. The sample has 75,000 to 100,000 clones on record, 70% to 85% of them singletons. Of the sample, approximately 5.5% is held by the ten largest clones. Results and caveats for the whole study, not just this receptor: On average, CD8+ T cells showed more expanded clones than CD4+ T cells after ivuxolimab. Antigen specificity was not determined for the clonally expanded peripheral T cells. In partial responders in the 0.1-3.0 mg/kg groups, normalized peripheral clonal expansion was found to be among the lowest, especially among CD8+ T cells. Low levels of normalized T-cell clonal expansion were also shown by some nonresponding patients. Clonal expansion of both CD4+ and CD8+ blood T cells was observed from baseline to week 6 at doses 0.1 to 3.0 mg/kg.

Patients with autoimmune disease history or receiving systemic immunosuppression were excluded from the trial. Peripheral blood for TCR sequencing was collected from all dose cohorts at baseline, on cycle 4 day 1, and on cycle 7 day 1. Samples were obtained from an open-label, multicenter, first-in-human phase I dose-escalation trial of ivuxolimab. Adults with locally advanced or metastatic melanoma, renal cell carcinoma, hepatocellular carcinoma or head and neck squamous cell carcinoma were enrolled in the trial. Before TCR sequencing, CD4+ and CD8+ T cells were separately sorted from peripheral blood. This material consisted of CD4+ or CD8+ T cells sorted from blood, taken in a trial of the OX40 agonist ivuxolimab. The sequence derives from an adult with an advanced solid tumor such as melanoma, head and neck, liver or kidney cancer.

The DNA reads TGTGCCAGCAGTGTCAGGGGGCTTAATTCACCCCTCCACTTT. Protein translation: CASSVRGLNSPLHF. In this chain, TRBV6-1 is recombined with TRBJ1-6; 8 bases in the middle match TRBD1. The cysteine opens and the phenylalanine closes a CDR3 of 14 amino acids. Just the 42-base CDR3 DNA is kept, in frame starting at base 1. Trimming accounts for 4 bases at V and 6 bases at J, while the number of junction bases matched to no gene is 2. The germline V gene encodes CDR1 MNHNS and CDR2 SASEGT.